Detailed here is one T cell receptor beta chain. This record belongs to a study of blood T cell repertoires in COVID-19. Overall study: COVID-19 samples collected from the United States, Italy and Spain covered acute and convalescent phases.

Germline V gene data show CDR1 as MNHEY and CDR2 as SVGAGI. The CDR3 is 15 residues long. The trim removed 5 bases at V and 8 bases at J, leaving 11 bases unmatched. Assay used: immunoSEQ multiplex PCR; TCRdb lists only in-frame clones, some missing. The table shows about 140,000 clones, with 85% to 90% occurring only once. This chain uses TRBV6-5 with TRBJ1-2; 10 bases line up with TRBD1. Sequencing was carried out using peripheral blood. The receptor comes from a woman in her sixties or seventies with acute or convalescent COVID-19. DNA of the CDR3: TGTGCCAGCAGTCTCACCCGGGACAGGGGTCGGGGCTACACCTTC. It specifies CASSLTRDRGRGYTF.